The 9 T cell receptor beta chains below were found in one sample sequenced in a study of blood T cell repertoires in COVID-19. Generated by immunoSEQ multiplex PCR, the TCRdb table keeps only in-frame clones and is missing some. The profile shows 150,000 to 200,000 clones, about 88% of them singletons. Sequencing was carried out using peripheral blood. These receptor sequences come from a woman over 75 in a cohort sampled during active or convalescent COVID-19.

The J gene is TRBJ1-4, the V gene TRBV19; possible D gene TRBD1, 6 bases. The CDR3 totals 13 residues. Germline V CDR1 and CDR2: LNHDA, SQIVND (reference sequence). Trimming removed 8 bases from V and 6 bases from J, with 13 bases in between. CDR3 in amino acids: CASVGQTDEKLFF. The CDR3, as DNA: TGTGCCAGTGTAGGACAGACCGATGAAAAACTGTTTTTT.

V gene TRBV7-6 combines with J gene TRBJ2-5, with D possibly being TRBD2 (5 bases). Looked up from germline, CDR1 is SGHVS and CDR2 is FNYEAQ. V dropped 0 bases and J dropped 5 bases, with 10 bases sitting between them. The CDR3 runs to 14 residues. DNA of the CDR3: TGTGCCAGCAGCTTAGCAGATCGAGGGGAGACCCAGTACTTC. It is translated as CASSLADRGETQYF.

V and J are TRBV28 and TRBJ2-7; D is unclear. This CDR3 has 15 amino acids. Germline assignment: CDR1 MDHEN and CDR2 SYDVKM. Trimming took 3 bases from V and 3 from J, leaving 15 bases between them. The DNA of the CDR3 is TGTGCCAGCAGTTTTAATTGGAACAGATACTACGAGCAGTACTTC. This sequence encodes CASSFNWNRYYEQYF. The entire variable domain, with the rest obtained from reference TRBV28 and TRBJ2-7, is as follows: DVKVTQSSRYLVKRTGEKVFLECVQDMDHENMFWYRQDPGLGLRLIYFSYDVKMKEKGDIPEGYSVSREKKERFSLILESASTNQTSMYLCASSFNWNRYYEQYFGPGTRLTVT.

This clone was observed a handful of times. DNA of the CDR3: TGCAGCGTTGGAGGGGCGGGAATGGGCACTGAAGCTTTCTTT. Translating gives CSVGGAGMGTEAFF. The rearrangement uses TRBV29-1 and TRBJ1-1; D might be TRBD1 (5 bases). V dropped 4 bases and J dropped 4 bases, with 16 bases sitting between them. This CDR3 contains 14 residues. Germline CDR1 is SQVTM and CDR2 is ANQGSEA.

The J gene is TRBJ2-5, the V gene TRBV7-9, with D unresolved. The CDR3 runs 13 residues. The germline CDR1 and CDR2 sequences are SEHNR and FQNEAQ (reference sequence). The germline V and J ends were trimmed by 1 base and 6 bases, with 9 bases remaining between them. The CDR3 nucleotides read TGTGCCAGCAGCTTAGACCCGGAGAAGACCCAGTACTTC. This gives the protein CASSLDPEKTQYF.

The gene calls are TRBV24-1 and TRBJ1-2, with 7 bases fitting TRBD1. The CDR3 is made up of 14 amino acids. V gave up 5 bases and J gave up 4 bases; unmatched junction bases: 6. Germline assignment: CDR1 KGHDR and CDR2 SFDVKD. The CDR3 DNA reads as TGTGCCACCAGTGGGGCAGGGGGAACCTATGGCTACACCTTC. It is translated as CATSGAGGTYGYTF.

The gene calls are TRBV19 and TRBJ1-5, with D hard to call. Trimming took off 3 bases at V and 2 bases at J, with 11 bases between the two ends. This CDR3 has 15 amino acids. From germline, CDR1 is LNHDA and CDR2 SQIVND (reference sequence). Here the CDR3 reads CASSISVSGNQPQHF. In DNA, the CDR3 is TGTGCCAGTAGTATTTCGGTTTCGGGCAATCAGCCCCAGCATTTT.

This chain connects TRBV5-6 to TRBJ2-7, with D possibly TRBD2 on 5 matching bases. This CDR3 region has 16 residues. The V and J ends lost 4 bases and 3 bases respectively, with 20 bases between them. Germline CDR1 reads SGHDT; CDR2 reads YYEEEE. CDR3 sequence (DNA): TGTGCCAGCAGCCCTCTGGAAACGCCAGACTACTACGAGCAGTACTTC. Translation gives CASSPLETPDYYEQYF.

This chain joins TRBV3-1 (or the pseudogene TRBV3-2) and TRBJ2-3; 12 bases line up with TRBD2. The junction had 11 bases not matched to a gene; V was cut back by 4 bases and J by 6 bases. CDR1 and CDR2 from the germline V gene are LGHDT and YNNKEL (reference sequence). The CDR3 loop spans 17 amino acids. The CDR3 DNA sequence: TGTGCCAGCAGCCCCCTAGTTGGGCTAGCGGGGGGGGATACGCAGTATTTT. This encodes CASSPLVGLAGGDTQYF.